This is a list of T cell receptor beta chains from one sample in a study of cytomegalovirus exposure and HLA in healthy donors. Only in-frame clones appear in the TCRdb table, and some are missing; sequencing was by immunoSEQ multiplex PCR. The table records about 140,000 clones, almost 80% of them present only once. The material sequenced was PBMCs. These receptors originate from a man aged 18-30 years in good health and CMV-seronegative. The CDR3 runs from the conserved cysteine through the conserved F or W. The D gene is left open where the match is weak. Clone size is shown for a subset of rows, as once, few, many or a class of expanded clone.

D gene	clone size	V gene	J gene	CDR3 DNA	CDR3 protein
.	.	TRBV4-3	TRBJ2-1	TGCGCCAGCAGTCTCTCCCAAGGAGCTTCCAATGAGCAGTTCTTC	CASSLSQGASNEQFF
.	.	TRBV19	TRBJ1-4	TGTGCCAGTAGTATTCTCGCTGGGAGTCGTAAGGGGGTGGATGAAAAACTGTTTTTT	CASSILAGSRKGVDEKLFF
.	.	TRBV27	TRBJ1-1	TGTGCCAGTAAATGGGGGCTCCGGGGGGGAGACACTGAAGCTTTCTTT	CASKWGLRGGDTEAFF
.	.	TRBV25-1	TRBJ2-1	TGTGCCAGCAGTGCTGACTATGAGCAGTTCTTC	CASSADYEQFF
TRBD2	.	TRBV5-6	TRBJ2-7	TGTGCCAGCAGCCGGGGGGGGGCCTACGAGCAGTACTTC	CASSRGGAYEQYF
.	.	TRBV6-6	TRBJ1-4	TGTGCCAGCACCCAGACAACAACTAATGAAAAACTGTTTTTT	CASTQTTTNEKLFF
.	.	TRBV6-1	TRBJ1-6	TGTGCCAGCAGGCTAGATGGGGGGTCTAATTCACCCCTCCACTTT	CASRLDGGSNSPLHF
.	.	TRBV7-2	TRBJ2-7	TGTGCCAGCAGCTTAGGAGCCACTTACGAGCAGTACTTC	CASSLGATYEQYF
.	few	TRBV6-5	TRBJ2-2	TGTGCCAGCAGTTTAACAACGTGGGGGGACACCGGGGAGCTGTTTTTT	CASSLTTWGDTGELFF
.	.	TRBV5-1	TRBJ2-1	TGCGCCAGCAGCTCGAGGACAGAGGCCTACAATGAGCAGTTCTTC	CASSSRTEAYNEQFF
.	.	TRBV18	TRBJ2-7	TGTGCCAGCTCACCTCTCATGACAGGAACCTACGAGCAGTACTTC	CASSPLMTGTYEQYF
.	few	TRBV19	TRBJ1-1	TGTGCCAGTAGTATCCACAGGCGGAACACTGAAGCTTTCTTT	CASSIHRRNTEAFF
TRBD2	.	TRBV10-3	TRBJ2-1	TGTGCCTCCTCGACTAGCGGGGGTTACAATGAGCAGTTCTTC	CASSTSGGYNEQFF
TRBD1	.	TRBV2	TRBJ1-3	TGTGCCAGCAGCTCAACAGGGGTCTCTGGAAACACCATATATTTT	CASSSTGVSGNTIYF
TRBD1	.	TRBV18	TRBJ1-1	TGTGCCAGCTCACTCAACAGGGGGCCGGACACTGAAGCTTTCTTT	CASSLNRGPDTEAFF
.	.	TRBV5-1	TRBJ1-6	TGCGCCAGCAGCTTGGTGAAGCCCGAGGATAATTCACCCCTCCACTTT	CASSLVKPEDNSPLHF
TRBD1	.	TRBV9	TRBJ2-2	TGTGCCAGCAGCGCCCGGGACAGGGGGCACGGGGAGCTGTTTTTT	CASSARDRGHGELFF
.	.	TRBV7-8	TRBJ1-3	TGTGCCAGCAGCTTCCGGAAACAGGGTTTGGGCCGAAACACCATATATTTT	CASSFRKQGLGRNTIYF
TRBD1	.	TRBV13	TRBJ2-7	TGTGCCAGCAGCACGCACCAAAACAGGGGGAGAGGTGAGCAGTACTTC	CASSTHQNRGRGEQYF
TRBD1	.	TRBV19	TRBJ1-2	TGTGCCAGTAGGACAGACAGGGTTAACTATGGCTACACCTTC	CASRTDRVNYGYTF
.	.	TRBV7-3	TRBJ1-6	TGTGCCAGCAGCCCCGACGGAGCAAATTCACCCCTCCACTTT	CASSPDGANSPLHF
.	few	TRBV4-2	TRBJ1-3	TGTGCCAGCAGCCAAGACAGGGCGGCTGGAAACACCATATATTTT	CASSQDRAAGNTIYF
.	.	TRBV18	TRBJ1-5	TGTGCCAGCTCACCAGGGGGGGGTCAGCCCCAGCATTTT	CASSPGGGQPQHF
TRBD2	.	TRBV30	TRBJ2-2	TGTGCCGGGGGGGGAGCGAACACCGGGGAGCTGTTTTTT	CAGGGANTGELFF
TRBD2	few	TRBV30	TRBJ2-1	TGTGCCTGGAGTGCGGGGTTAGCGGGGGCCGGGGATGAGCAGTTCTTC	CAWSAGLAGAGDEQFF
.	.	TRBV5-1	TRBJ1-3	TGCGCCAGCAGCACGGACAGAACCTCTGGAAACACCATATATTTT	CASSTDRTSGNTIYF